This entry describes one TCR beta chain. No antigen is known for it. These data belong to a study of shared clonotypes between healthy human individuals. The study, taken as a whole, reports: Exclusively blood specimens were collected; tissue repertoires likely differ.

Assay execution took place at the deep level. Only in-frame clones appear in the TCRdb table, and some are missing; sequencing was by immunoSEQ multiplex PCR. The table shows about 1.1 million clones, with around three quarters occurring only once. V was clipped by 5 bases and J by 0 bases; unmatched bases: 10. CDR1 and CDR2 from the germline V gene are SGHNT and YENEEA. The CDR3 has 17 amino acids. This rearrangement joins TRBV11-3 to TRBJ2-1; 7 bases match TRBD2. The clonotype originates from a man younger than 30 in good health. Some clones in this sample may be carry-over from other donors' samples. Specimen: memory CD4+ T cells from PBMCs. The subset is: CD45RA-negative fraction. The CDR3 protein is CASSRGDAGYSYNEQFF. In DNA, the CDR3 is TGTGCCAGCAGCCGGGGGGATGCGGGATACTCCTACAATGAGCAGTTCTTC.